These T cell receptor beta chains were read from a single sample in a study of OX40 agonist ivuxolimab in advanced cancers. TCRdb keeps only in-frame clones here, not all; method: immunoSEQ multiplex PCR. The sample contains tens of thousands of clones, 91% of which appear only once. This sample comprised CD4+ or CD8+ T cells sorted from blood, obtained in a trial of the OX40 agonist ivuxolimab. These receptors all come from an adult with an advanced solid tumor such as melanoma, head and neck, liver or kidney cancer. The CDR3 runs from the conserved cysteine through the conserved F or W. The order of the fields is J gene, D gene, V gene, clone size, CDR3 DNA, CDR3 protein. D genes are given only for firm matches. Not all rows give a size; the values are once, few, many and, for expanded clones, a class.

j_call: TRBJ2-1
d_call: TRBD2
v_call: TRBV6-6
clone_size: once
cdr3_nt: TGTGCCAGCAGTTTCCGGACTAGAAGTGGAAATGAGCAGTTCTTC
cdr3_aa: CASSFRTRSGNEQFF

j_call: TRBJ2-1
d_call: .
v_call: TRBV29-1
clone_size: .
cdr3_nt: TGCAGCGTTGAACTGGGACTCGCCATGAATGAGCAGTTCTTC
cdr3_aa: CSVELGLAMNEQFF

j_call: TRBJ1-1
d_call: .
v_call: TRBV19
clone_size: .
cdr3_nt: TGTGCCAGTAGTATTATAGGGTTGGCTGAAGCTTTCTTT
cdr3_aa: CASSIIGLAEAFF

j_call: TRBJ2-1
d_call: .
v_call: TRBV7-2
clone_size: .
cdr3_nt: TGTGCCAGCAGCTTAGCGTCCTACAATGAGCAGTTCTTC
cdr3_aa: CASSLASYNEQFF

j_call: TRBJ2-7
d_call: .
v_call: TRBV5-1
clone_size: .
cdr3_nt: TGCGCCAGCAGCCTACTATTGTGGGAGCAACCCTACGAGCAGTACTTC
cdr3_aa: CASSLLLWEQPYEQYF

j_call: TRBJ1-4
d_call: .
v_call: TRBV7-9
clone_size: .
cdr3_nt: TGTGCCAGCAGCCGAGCATTAACTAATGAAAAACTGTTTTTT
cdr3_aa: CASSRALTNEKLFF

j_call: TRBJ2-7
d_call: .
v_call: TRBV10-3
clone_size: .
cdr3_nt: TGTGCCATCAGTGAGTCCCTTCGACAGGACTCCTACGAGCAGTACTTC
cdr3_aa: CAISESLRQDSYEQYF

j_call: TRBJ2-6
d_call: .
v_call: TRBV4-1
clone_size: .
cdr3_nt: TGCGCCAGCAGCCAAGAAGCCAGCTCTGGGGCCAACGTCCTGACTTTC
cdr3_aa: CASSQEASSGANVLTF

j_call: TRBJ2-7
d_call: .
v_call: TRBV7-2
clone_size: .
cdr3_nt: TGTGCCAGCAGCTCCGACTCGCTCTCCTACGAGCAGTACTTC
cdr3_aa: CASSSDSLSYEQYF

j_call: TRBJ1-4
d_call: .
v_call: TRBV27
clone_size: .
cdr3_nt: TGTGCCAGCAGTCCCCTTGCAACTAATGAAAAACTGTTTTTT
cdr3_aa: CASSPLATNEKLFF

j_call: TRBJ1-3
d_call: .
v_call: TRBV19
clone_size: .
cdr3_nt: TGTGCCAGTAGTAAGGACACCGGAGTGAAGTCTGGAAACACCATATATTTT
cdr3_aa: CASSKDTGVKSGNTIYF

j_call: TRBJ1-2
d_call: TRBD1
v_call: TRBV14
clone_size: .
cdr3_nt: TGTGCCAGCAGCATAGGGTCAGGGGGCGGCTATGGCTACACCTTC
cdr3_aa: CASSIGSGGGYGYTF

j_call: TRBJ2-7
d_call: .
v_call: TRBV27
clone_size: .
cdr3_nt: TGTGCCAGCAGTTTGGGGGGTTCCTACGAGCAGTACTTC
cdr3_aa: CASSLGGSYEQYF

j_call: TRBJ1-2
d_call: .
v_call: TRBV7-6
clone_size: .
cdr3_nt: TGTGCCAGCAGCTTAGAGGGTTTACGCTACACCTTC
cdr3_aa: CASSLEGLRYTF

j_call: TRBJ2-7
d_call: .
v_call: TRBV7-2
clone_size: few
cdr3_nt: TGTGCCAGCAGCTTATTAGGGAGTGGAGACTACGAGCAGTACTTC
cdr3_aa: CASSLLGSGDYEQYF

j_call: TRBJ2-3
d_call: TRBD2
v_call: TRBV28
clone_size: .
cdr3_nt: TGTGCCAGCAGTTTATTGGACTTTTTTAGCGGGAGGTCTACAGATACGCAGTATTTT
cdr3_aa: CASSLLDFFSGRSTDTQYF

j_call: TRBJ1-5
d_call: TRBD1
v_call: TRBV25-1
clone_size: .
cdr3_nt: TGTGCCAGCAGTGGGGAGACAGGGGATCAGCCCCAGCATTTT
cdr3_aa: CASSGETGDQPQHF

j_call: TRBJ1-1
d_call: .
v_call: TRBV7-6
clone_size: .
cdr3_nt: TGTGCCAGCAGCTTAGCGCCCAGGGAAGTCACTGAAGCTTTCTTT
cdr3_aa: CASSLAPREVTEAFF

j_call: TRBJ2-1
d_call: .
v_call: TRBV5-5
clone_size: .
cdr3_nt: TGTGCCAGCAGCACGATCCTGGACATCTACAATGAGCAGTTCTTC
cdr3_aa: CASSTILDIYNEQFF

j_call: TRBJ2-7
d_call: TRBD2
v_call: TRBV7-9
clone_size: .
cdr3_nt: TGTGCCAGCAGCGATCTCACTGGGAGGGCGCAATCCTACGAGCAGTACTTC
cdr3_aa: CASSDLTGRAQSYEQYF

j_call: TRBJ2-1
d_call: .
v_call: TRBV28
clone_size: .
cdr3_nt: TGTGCCAGCAATCCCTCGTACTACAATGAGCAGTTCTTC
cdr3_aa: CASNPSYYNEQFF

j_call: TRBJ2-2
d_call: .
v_call: TRBV29-1
clone_size: once
cdr3_nt: TGCAGCGTTGAGGCAACCCGAGTCACCGGGGAGCTGTTTTTT
cdr3_aa: CSVEATRVTGELFF

j_call: TRBJ2-1
d_call: .
v_call: TRBV9
clone_size: once
cdr3_nt: TGTGCCAGCAGCGAAACCGGGACCTTATACAATGAGCAGTTCTTC
cdr3_aa: CASSETGTLYNEQFF

j_call: TRBJ2-7
d_call: .
v_call: TRBV5-1
clone_size: .
cdr3_nt: TGCGCCAGCAGCCCCGCAGGGACCTACGAGCAGTACTTC
cdr3_aa: CASSPAGTYEQYF

j_call: TRBJ2-3
d_call: TRBD2
v_call: TRBV7-3
clone_size: .
cdr3_nt: TGTGCCAGCAGCTCCGGGACTACGCACCGGATTACAGATACGCAGTATTTT
cdr3_aa: CASSSGTTHRITDTQYF

j_call: TRBJ2-1
d_call: .
v_call: TRBV27
clone_size: .
cdr3_nt: TGTGCCAGCAGTGAATCGGAAGAGTTAAATGAGCAGTTCTTC
cdr3_aa: CASSESEELNEQFF

j_call: TRBJ2-3
d_call: .
v_call: TRBV7-2
clone_size: .
cdr3_nt: TGTGCCAGCAGCCTAACGACCTGGCTGACTTACACAGATACGCAGTATTTT
cdr3_aa: CASSLTTWLTYTDTQYF

j_call: TRBJ2-2
d_call: .
v_call: TRBV11-2
clone_size: .
cdr3_nt: TGTGCCAGCCAGATTATGCGGGGAAGCGGGGAGCTGTTTTTT
cdr3_aa: CASQIMRGSGELFF

j_call: TRBJ2-2
d_call: .
v_call: TRBV6-5
clone_size: .
cdr3_nt: TGTGCCAGCAGTTACACTCTACACACTAGGACCGGGGAGCTGTTTTTT
cdr3_aa: CASSYTLHTRTGELFF

j_call: TRBJ2-7
d_call: .
v_call: TRBV7-8
clone_size: .
cdr3_nt: TGTGCCAGCAGGGGCCCGATCTCCTACGAGCAGTACTTC
cdr3_aa: CASRGPISYEQYF

j_call: TRBJ2-3
d_call: TRBD2
v_call: TRBV6-5
clone_size: .
cdr3_nt: TGTGCCAGCAGTCCGGGGGGGGGCACAGATACGCAGTATTTT
cdr3_aa: CASSPGGGTDTQYF

j_call: TRBJ2-5
d_call: TRBD1
v_call: TRBV19
clone_size: .
cdr3_nt: TGTGCCAGTAGTCTCTACCCGGGACAGGGATTTCAAGAGACCCAGTACTTC
cdr3_aa: CASSLYPGQGFQETQYF

j_call: TRBJ2-5
d_call: TRBD2
v_call: TRBV29-1
clone_size: once
cdr3_nt: TGCAGCGTTGACGGACTAGCGGGAGAGACCCAGTACTTC
cdr3_aa: CSVDGLAGETQYF

j_call: TRBJ2-3
d_call: TRBD2
v_call: TRBV7-8
clone_size: .
cdr3_nt: TGTGCCAGCAGCTTAGCCAGCGGGAGCGGGAGAGATACGCAGTATTTT
cdr3_aa: CASSLASGSGRDTQYF

j_call: TRBJ2-1
d_call: TRBD2
v_call: TRBV19
clone_size: .
cdr3_nt: TGTGCCACACTAGCGGGAGGCCATGAGCAGTTCTTC
cdr3_aa: CATLAGGHEQFF

j_call: TRBJ2-1
d_call: TRBD2
v_call: TRBV4-1
clone_size: .
cdr3_nt: TGCGCCAGCAGCCGTGGACTAGCGGGGTCCAATGAGCAGTTCTTC
cdr3_aa: CASSRGLAGSNEQFF

j_call: TRBJ2-7
d_call: TRBD1
v_call: TRBV27
clone_size: .
cdr3_nt: TGTGCCAGCAGCTGGGACAGGAGCTCCTACGAGCAGTACTTC
cdr3_aa: CASSWDRSSYEQYF

j_call: TRBJ1-2
d_call: .
v_call: TRBV13
clone_size: .
cdr3_nt: TGTGCCAGCAGCTTAAGCGGGGGGCCCTATGGCTACACCTTC
cdr3_aa: CASSLSGGPYGYTF

j_call: TRBJ1-2
d_call: TRBD1
v_call: TRBV11-2
clone_size: .
cdr3_nt: TGTGCCAGCAGCTTCTCCGGGACAGGGTTCTATGGCTACACCTTC
cdr3_aa: CASSFSGTGFYGYTF

j_call: TRBJ1-2
d_call: .
v_call: TRBV4-1
clone_size: .
cdr3_nt: TGCGCCAGCAGTGGACTCAGCTATGGCTACACCTTC
cdr3_aa: CASSGLSYGYTF

j_call: TRBJ2-5
d_call: .
v_call: TRBV7-9
clone_size: .
cdr3_nt: TGTGCCAGCAGCCCAGAGGCCCAAGAGACCCAGTACTTC
cdr3_aa: CASSPEAQETQYF

j_call: TRBJ2-3
d_call: .
v_call: TRBV19
clone_size: .
cdr3_nt: TGTGCCAGTAGTATTTACGCAGAAACAGATACGCAGTATTTT
cdr3_aa: CASSIYAETDTQYF

j_call: TRBJ1-2
d_call: .
v_call: TRBV4-3
clone_size: .
cdr3_nt: TGCGCCAGCAGCCCTAAAGGGATAACAGGACATTACTATGGCTACACCTTC
cdr3_aa: CASSPKGITGHYYGYTF

j_call: TRBJ2-1
d_call: TRBD2
v_call: TRBV28
clone_size: .
cdr3_nt: TGTGCCAGCAGTTTAGGAGCGGGAGGGCCTCATGAGCAGTTCTTC
cdr3_aa: CASSLGAGGPHEQFF

j_call: TRBJ2-3
d_call: TRBD2
v_call: TRBV4-1
clone_size: .
cdr3_nt: TGCGCCAGCAGCCCAACACTAGCGGGGGGGCCTACAGATACGCAGTATTTT
cdr3_aa: CASSPTLAGGPTDTQYF